Here is one T cell receptor (beta chain) with its context. The clone's antigen remains unknown. No qualities accompany the bases; no much larger clone lies one base away. Whole blood was collected in K2EDTA tubes by collaborating institutions according to the institutions' own protocols. Collaborator samples were shipped for TCRbeta analysis as frozen whole blood, isolated PBMCs, or DNA extracted from either sample type. V is trimmed back by 1 base and J by 0 bases, and the junction contains 5 bases that no gene match accounts for. Sequences PRHDT (CDR1) and FYEKMQ (CDR2) are obtained from the germline V gene (reference sequence). The CDR3 numbers 17 residues from cysteine through phenylalanine. This entry keeps only the CDR3 DNA: 51 bases, framed from base 1. This entry is derived from a study of blood T cell repertoires in COVID-19 (dated by TCRdb to 2018 to 2020). As for the study more broadly: Collaborator samples came from the United States, Italy and Spain and covered acute and convalescent phases of COVID-19. The samples were drawn from two sources: the first 160 participants of the ongoing ImmuneRACE study, and over 950 subjects contributed by 6 global collaborators. A freely available public database, intended as a resource for researchers studying the immune response to SARS-CoV-2, is where the repertoires were released. Deeply sampled blood TCRbeta repertoires from subjects exposed to, actively infected with, or recovered from COVID-19 were included in the dataset. Where available, HLA class I and class II types were taken from metadata supplied by the sample provider and were not determined by assay-based typing. The sample metadata nearly always contained a de-identified subject ID, COVID-19 status, age in years and sex. The prospective study material was composed of cDNA or gDNA derived from T cells, B-cell-depleted T cells, or PBMCs.

General findings and caveats noted by the study authors: The amount of clinical and demographic metadata varied by source and participant and was provided uncurated.

TCRbeta CDR3 regions were amplified from genomic DNA using the immunoSEQ Assay, a bias-controlled multiplex PCR. Per the source publication's procedure: The number of nucleated cells in each sample was estimated by amplification of reference gene primers within the assay. Sequence reads were collapsed and filtered to measure the absolute abundance of every unique TCRbeta CDR3 rearrangement. For each sample, productive Simpson clonality was calculated by taking the square root of Simpson's diversity index across productive rearrangements. In TCRdb, the immuneACCESS table is reduced to in-frame sequences with V and J assigned. These tables do not hold every clone; where another copy was compared, an unresolved V gene accounts for under half, and the others remain unexplained. The DNA was the basis for D and trimming; V, J and clone size are from that table. This sample is represented by around 130,000 clones; approximately 84% of them were singletons. The top ten hold roughly 1.9% of the sample.

The rearranged chain carries TRBV13 and TRBJ2-5, with 10 bases aligning to TRBD2. The specimen was peripheral blood. The receptor was derived from a man aged 65 to 85 with acute or convalescent COVID-19. The DNA reads TGTGCCAGCAGCTTAGTAGGGCTAGCGGGGGACCAAGAGACCCAGTACTTC. It is translated as CASSLVGLAGDQETQYF.